What follows are 14 T cell receptor beta chains derived from one specimen sequenced in a study of siplizumab effects on memory and regulatory T cells (dated by TCRdb to the late 2010s). The method was the immunoSEQ multiplex PCR assay. The immuneACCESS repertoire file appears here via TCRdb, limited to in-frame rearrangements. These files lack a portion of the clones; in checked studies, under half of the deficit traces to unresolved V genes, and the cause of the others is not known. The sample profile shows approximately 84,000 clones; 85% to 95% of them were found once. The ten largest clones capture around 20% of the sample. Sequencing was done on a sample of CD8+ T cells sorted from blood. The source is a human donor in good health.

This clone came up once. The chain recombines TRBV28 with TRBJ2-5, with 10 bases matching TRBD2. V shed 6 bases, J shed 2 bases, and the junction held 6 bases outside the gene matches. This CDR3 has 15 residues. Germline V CDR1 and CDR2: MDHEN, SYDVKM. The CDR3 DNA sequence: TGTGCCAGCAGCCGGGAGCGGGAGGGACAAGAGACCCAGTACTTC. Translated, it gives CASSREREGQETQYF. Full variable domain (outside the CDR3, taken from reference TRBV28 and TRBJ2-5): DVKVTQSSRYLVKRTGEKVFLECVQDMDHENMFWYRQDPGLGLRLIYFSYDVKMKEKGDIPEGYSVSREKKERFSLILESASTNQTSMYLCASSREREGQETQYFGPGTRLLVL.

By frequency in the sample, this clone is medium-sized. The chain joins TRBV5-8 to TRBJ2-1, with D perhaps given as TRBD1 or TRBD2 (5 bases each). Germline CDR1 reads SGHTS; CDR2 reads YDEGEE. This CDR3 is 14 amino acids long. V was cut by 7 bases and J by 6 bases, with 17 bases left in between. The DNA for the CDR3 is TGTGCCAGCCGTGGCCGGGACCAACTCAATGAGCAGTTCTTC. Protein product: CASRGRDQLNEQFF.

The CDR3 nucleotides are TGTGCCAGCAGCTTGGTCCGGAGGGAGGCCACCTACTTC. This codes for CASSLVRREATYF. This rearrangement joins TRBV5-6 to TRBJ2-5; possibly TRBD2 for D (6 bases). CDR1 and CDR2 from the germline V gene are SGHDT and YYEEEE. Trimming stripped 0 bases from V and 14 bases from J, with 17 bases between. This CDR3 has 13 residues.

This chain links TRBV19 with TRBJ1-5; 9 nucleotides agree with TRBD1. The CDR3 is 17 amino acids. J lost 7 bases, V lost 3 bases, and 13 bases had no gene match. The germline V gene has CDR1 LNHDA and CDR2 SQIVND (reference sequence). The CDR3 spells CASSIGARQGGGQPQHF. The CDR3 region has the DNA TGTGCCAGTAGTATTGGGGCGCGACAGGGGGGCGGGCAGCCCCAGCATTTT.

The chain couples TRBV7-8 to TRBJ2-7; no firm D call. There are 17 residues in the CDR3. Germline V lookup: CDR1 SGHVS, CDR2 FQNEAQ. V was pared by 0 bases and J by 3 bases, with 18 bases between. This chain's CDR3 is CASSLAVSTWVGYEQYF. CDR3 nucleotide sequence: TGTGCCAGCAGCTTAGCGGTTTCAACCTGGGTTGGCTACGAGCAGTACTTC.

The chain uses TRBV7-9 and TRBJ1-1; TRBD1 is a possible D gene (6 bases). The length of the CDR3 is 15 residues. Germline V CDR1 and CDR2: SEHNR, FQNEAQ (reference sequence). Trimming stripped 5 bases from V and 0 bases from J, with 13 bases between. This CDR3 is CASSQPGQMNTEAFF. The DNA of the CDR3 is TGTGCCAGCAGCCAACCGGGACAAATGAACACTGAAGCTTTCTTT.

Only one count was recorded for this clone. This chain links TRBV14 with TRBJ1-2; 7 nucleotides line up with TRBD1. V lost 3 bases, J lost 4 bases, and 11 bases stayed unmatched. The CDR3 length is 16 residues. Germline lookup yields CDR1 SGHDN and CDR2 FVKESK. The CDR3: CASSHGTDPLPYGYTF. The CDR3 region has the DNA TGTGCCAGCAGCCACGGGACAGACCCTCTCCCCTATGGCTACACCTTC.

The chain has TRBV5-4 and TRBJ2-2; TRBD2 matches at 13 bases. Germline V lookup: CDR1 SGHNT, CDR2 YYREEE (reference sequence). V dropped 0 bases and J dropped 7; count of bases not matched to a gene: 3. This CDR3 spans 16 amino acids. CDR3 nucleotide sequence: TGTGCCAGCAGCTTGGGACTAGCGGGAGGTAACGGGGAGCTGTTTTTT. It encodes CASSLGLAGGNGELFF.

V gene TRBV28 combines with J gene TRBJ2-6; TRBD2 agrees at 11 bases. CDR1 is MDHEN and CDR2 is SYDVKM in the germline V gene. The junction had 9 bases not matched to a gene; V was cut back by 5 bases and J by 0 bases. This CDR3 comprises 19 residues. CDR3 sequence reads: CASSTLGLADRSGANVLTF. The CDR3 DNA reads TGTGCCAGCAGTACCCTGGGACTAGCGGACCGCTCTGGGGCCAACGTCCTGACTTTC.

This clone appeared once. The chain links TRBV19 to TRBJ2-2; D gene uncertain. V lost 3 bases and J 5 bases, leaving 7 bases between the germline ends. The CDR3 contains 13 residues. From germline, CDR1 is LNHDA and CDR2 SQIVND (reference sequence). The CDR3 here is CASSILVTGELFF. The CDR3 DNA is TGTGCCAGTAGTATTTTGGTAACCGGGGAGCTGTTTTTT.

The V and J genes are TRBV5-1 and TRBJ2-7, with 9 bases fitting TRBD1. Unmatched junction bases numbered 4, after V lost 4 bases and J lost 2 bases. Per the germline V gene, CDR1 is SGHRS and CDR2 is YFSETQ. The CDR3 contains 14 residues. The CDR3 reads CASSAGQGPYEQYF. The CDR3 region has the DNA TGCGCCAGCAGCGCGGGACAGGGCCCCTACGAGCAGTACTTC.

The chain carries TRBV7-9 and TRBJ2-1, with 10 bases fitting TRBD1. CDR3 length equals 13 residues. With 5 bases clipped from V and 12 bases from J, the junction kept 7 bases outside the gene matches. Germline V lookup: CDR1 SEHNR, CDR2 FQNEAQ (reference sequence). The CDR3 nucleotides are TGTGCCAGCAGCCCGGGACAGGGGAAGTGGCAGTTCTTC. This translates into CASSPGQGKWQFF.

The gene calls are TRBV4-1 and TRBJ2-3, with 10 bases lining up with TRBD2. The CDR3 sequence is 19 residues long. The germline CDR1 and CDR2 sequences are MGHRA and YSYEKL. V lost 3 bases, J lost 6 bases, and 18 bases stayed unmatched. The CDR3 loop is CASSHIWVSSGRAVDTQYF. CDR3 coding DNA: TGCGCCAGCAGCCATATTTGGGTTAGCAGCGGGAGGGCCGTGGATACGCAGTATTTT.

The CDR3 loop is CASSEWANSKGNTIYF. The CDR3 nucleotides read TGTGCCAGCAGTGAGTGGGCAAACAGTAAAGGAAACACCATATATTTT. The rearrangement joins TRBV2 to TRBJ1-3, with no clear D. The CDR3 runs 16 residues. In germline, CDR1 is SNHLY, CDR2 FYNNEI. V was trimmed by 3 bases and J by 4 bases, leaving 16 bases between them.